This section outlines one T cell receptor beta chain sequence together with its context. Its target is not known. TCRdb's table, derived via immunoSEQ multiplex PCR, lists solely in-frame clones and lacks some. This table holds roughly 82,000 clones, around 92% found once. The trim removed 4 bases at V and 1 base at J, leaving 9 bases unmatched. The germline CDR1 and CDR2 sequences are MGHRA and YSYEKL. This CDR3 is built from 16 residues. Blood got drawn at baseline, again on cycle 4 day 1, and then on cycle 7 day 1. This record comes from a study of OX40 agonist ivuxolimab in advanced cancers. Study information: Subjects had a mean age of around 60 years, with a range of roughly 23 to 80; less than 90% were male.

The study, taken as a whole, reports: Some patients who did not respond also had low normalized T-cell clonal expansion.

The source of this sequence is an adult with an advanced solid tumor such as melanoma, head and neck, liver or kidney cancer. The source material was CD4+ or CD8+ T cells sorted from blood, sampled in a trial of the OX40 agonist ivuxolimab. The chain is built from TRBV4-1 and TRBJ2-5; 7 bases map to TRBD1. In DNA, the CDR3 is TGCGCCAGCAGCCTGACCAGGGGGAAGGGCCAAGAGACCCAGTACTTC. Translation gives CASSLTRGKGQETQYF.